The 8 T cell receptor beta chains in this list originate from one sample, sequenced in a study of regulatory and conventional T cells in breast cancer. From the PCR reads, TCRdb called clonotypes with MiXCR, one entry per CDR3 protein. The sample yields under 1,500 distinct CDR3 sequences, 70% to 80% seen once. Sequences were obtained from regulatory T cells from blood. Every receptor here comes from a male donor in good health.

The chain is built from TRBV9 and TRBJ1-1, with a possible D match to TRBD1 (5 bases). Germline assignment: CDR1 SGDLS and CDR2 YYNGEE. This CDR3 spans 13 amino acids. Trimming stripped 3 bases from V and 1 base from J, with 7 bases between. In DNA, the CDR3 is TGTGCCAGCAGCGCCGGGGGGAACACTGAAGCTTTCTTT. This sequence encodes CASSAGGNTEAFF.

The chain has TRBV15 and TRBJ2-5; 8 nucleotides match TRBD2. The CDR3 extends over 17 amino acids. V dropped 0 bases and J dropped 1; count of bases not matched to a gene: 7. The germline V gene encodes CDR1 LNHNV and CDR2 YYDKDF (reference sequence). CDR3 sequence (DNA): TGTGCCACCAGCAGAGAAAAGCGGGGGTTCATCCAAGAGACCCAGTACTTC. It yields the protein CATSREKRGFIQETQYF.

In regard to this clonotype: A read error may produce the germline difference seen at one junction end. V and J are TRBV20-1 and TRBJ2-7; possible D gene TRBD1, 5 bases. CDR3 length: 13 residues. Looked up from germline, CDR1 is DFQATT and CDR2 is SNEGSKA (reference sequence). The DNA of the CDR3 is TGCAGTGCTAGAAGCGCCGCCCCAGGGAAGCAGCACTTC. It specifies CSARSAAPGKQHF.

CDR3 sequence (DNA): TGTGCCAGCAGGGCTACAGGGGGCACTGAAGCTTTCTTT. This codes for CASRATGGTEAFF. This rearrangement joins TRBV6-6 to TRBJ1-1, with 8 nucleotides matching TRBD1. Germline trimming cut 6 bases from V and 4 bases from J; bases unmatched to any gene: 4. Germline CDR1 is MNHNY and CDR2 is SVGAGI (reference sequence). The CDR3 sequence is 13 residues long.

The chain couples TRBV7-3 to TRBJ1-1; the D is unclear. Trimming left V 4 bases short and J 2 bases short, with 8 bases between. Germline-derived CDR1 and CDR2 are SGHTA and FQGTGA. The CDR3 contains 13 residues. CDR3 region: CASSSGSNTEAFF. The CDR3 DNA follows: TGTGCCAGCAGCTCGGGCAGTAACACTGAAGCTTTCTTT.

This clonotype occurred a few times. The chain uses TRBV27 and TRBJ1-2; TRBD1 is a possible D gene (5 bases). CDR3 length: 16 amino acids. Germline V gene data show CDR1 as MNHEY and CDR2 as SMNVEV (reference sequence). Trimming pared 5 bases from V and 4 bases from J, leaving 20 bases between. The CDR3 loop reads CASSLRYSGTAYGYTF. CDR3 bases: TGTGCCAGCAGTCTCAGATATTCCGGGACGGCCTATGGCTACACCTTC.

This chain uses TRBV6-2 or TRBV6-3 with TRBJ2-1, with 7 bases that match TRBD1. There are 16 residues in the CDR3. Germline V gives CDR1 MNHEY, CDR2 SVGEGT. Trimming removed 0 bases from V and 2 bases from J; junction bases left unmatched: 4. The CDR3 here is CASSYSWQGAYNEQFF. CDR3 nucleotide sequence: TGTGCCAGCAGTTACTCGTGGCAGGGGGCCTACAATGAGCAGTTCTTC.

For this clonotype: No conserved phenylalanine or tryptophan is present at the end of the CDR3, so a read error is the likely explanation. The chain uses TRBV6-6 and TRBJ2-7; 7 bases line up with TRBD1. J lost 3 bases, V lost 6 bases, and 5 bases had no gene match. Germline V gene data show CDR1 as MNHNY and CDR2 as SVGAGI (reference sequence). The CDR3 loop spans 13 amino acids. The CDR3 DNA sequence: TGTGCCAGCAGGGAAACAGGGGTCTACGAGCAGTACTCC. This sequence encodes CASRETGVYEQYS.